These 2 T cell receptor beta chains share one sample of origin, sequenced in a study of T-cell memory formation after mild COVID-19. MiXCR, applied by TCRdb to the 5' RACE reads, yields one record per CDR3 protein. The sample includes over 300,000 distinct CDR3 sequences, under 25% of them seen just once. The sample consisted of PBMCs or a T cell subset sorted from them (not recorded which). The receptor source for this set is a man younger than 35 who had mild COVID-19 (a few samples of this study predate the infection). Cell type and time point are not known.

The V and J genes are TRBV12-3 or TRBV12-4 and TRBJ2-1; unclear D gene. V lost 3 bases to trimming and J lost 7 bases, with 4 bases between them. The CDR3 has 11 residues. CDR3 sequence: CASSFRNEQFF. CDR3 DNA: TGTGCCAGCAGTTTTAGAAATGAGCAGTTCTTC.

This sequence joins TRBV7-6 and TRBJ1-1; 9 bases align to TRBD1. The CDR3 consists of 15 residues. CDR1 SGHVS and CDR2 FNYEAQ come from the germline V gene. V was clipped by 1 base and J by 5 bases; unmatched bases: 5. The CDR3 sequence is CASSLETGGLTEAFF. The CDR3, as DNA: TGTGCCAGCAGCTTAGAAACAGGGGGCTTAACTGAAGCTTTCTTT.